The T cell receptor beta chain described here comes from a study of spatial heterogeneity in lung cancer. Whole-study context: Alpha-chain detections were consistently fewer than beta-chain detections among the sequences. Study-level points and caveats: Tumor mutation counts were tracked by expanded intratumoral alpha and beta TCR counts.

Germline V gene sequence: CDR1 LNHDA, CDR2 SQIVND (reference sequence). Losses at the gene ends were 10 bases for V and 6 bases for J; bases not matched to a gene: 11. CDR3 length: 14 residues. This sample's time point: sample taken at primary tumor resection. There were 75 or so donors, all of them untreated patients with early-stage non-small cell lung cancer. Sequencing covered unsorted whole RNA taken from tumor, nontumor lung or frozen PBMC. This clonotype was observed at least ten times. What it recognizes is unknown. Each TCR cDNA molecule carried a unique molecular identifier. TCRdb used MiXCR to reprocess the 5' RACE reads, holding one entry per CDR3 protein. The table shows tens of thousands of distinct CDR3 sequences, with about 4.3% occurring only once.

The source is a male donor with early-stage non-small cell lung cancer. The chain joins TRBV19 to TRBJ2-2; 7 nucleotides align to TRBD1. Sequenced material: lung tumor tissue, taken at surgery. CDR3 loop: CATLPTGLSGELFF. DNA of the CDR3: TGTGCCACTCTCCCGACAGGGTTATCCGGGGAGCTGTTTTTT.